This section outlines one T cell receptor (beta chain) sequence together with its context. The method was immunoSEQ multiplex PCR; TCRdb's version includes in-frame clones alone and lacks a portion of them. The repertoire holds under 55,000 clones, with 65% to 85% as singletons. The sample comes from a study of OX40 agonist ivuxolimab in advanced cancers. Trimming removed 6 bases from V and 1 base from J, with 13 bases in between. Germline loops: CDR1 MDHEN, CDR2 SYDVKM. This CDR3 spans 16 amino acids. The source material was CD4+ or CD8+ T cells sorted from blood, sampled in a trial of the OX40 agonist ivuxolimab. This receptor was identified in an adult with an advanced solid tumor such as melanoma, head and neck, liver or kidney cancer. This rearrangement joins TRBV28 to TRBJ2-6, with D perhaps given as TRBD1 or TRBD2 (5 bases each). The CDR3 here is CASSRDKGSGANVLTF. The CDR3 bases are TGTGCCAGCAGCCGGGATAAGGGGTCTGGGGCCAACGTCCTGACTTTC.